In its sample, the clone carrying this TCR beta chain was seen once. Germline CDR1 SGHNT, CDR2 YENEEA. V was shortened by 6 bases and J by 2 bases, with 12 bases between the two germline ends. The CDR3 extends over 14 amino acids. The method was immunoSEQ multiplex PCR; TCRdb's version includes in-frame clones alone and lacks a portion of them. This sample has 120,000 or so clones, with around nine tenths found just once. This sample is part of a study of cytomegalovirus exposure and HLA in healthy donors. The specimen was PBMCs. The receptor was isolated from a man younger than 30 in good health and CMV-seropositive. The chain carries TRBV11-3 and TRBJ2-3; D possibly corresponds to TRBD2 (6 bases). The chain's CDR3 is CASSFGLPTDTQYF. The CDR3 DNA reads TGTGCCAGCAGTTTCGGACTACCCACAGATACGCAGTATTTT.